This TCR beta chain was sequenced for a study of OX40 agonist ivuxolimab in advanced cancers. Study-wide background: Participants could have had prior anti-PD-1, anti-PD-L1 or anti-CTLA-4 therapy, and roughly 39% had some. Study-wide results and caveats: The specificity for antigen of the expanded peripheral T cells was not determined.

A word on this clone: What it recognizes is unknown.

Clones were read by immunoSEQ multiplex PCR, and TCRdb kept only the in-frame ones, dropping some. The table shows over 65,000 clones, with approximately 86% occurring only once. Autoimmune disease history or systemic immunosuppression was exclusionary. Germline V gene lookup returns CDR1 WNHNN and CDR2 SYGVQD (reference sequence). V was cut by 7 bases and J by 0 bases, with 17 bases left in between. The CDR3 sequence is 16 residues long. This material consisted of CD4+ or CD8+ T cells sorted from blood, taken in a trial of the OX40 agonist ivuxolimab. The V gene is TRBV10-1, the J gene TRBJ2-3; D call uncertain. The receptor comes from an adult with an advanced solid tumor such as melanoma, head and neck, liver or kidney cancer. In DNA, the CDR3 is TGCGCCAGCAACCTGAAAACAGTCGCTAGCACAGATACGCAGTATTTT. This gives the protein CASNLKTVASTDTQYF.